This T cell receptor (beta chain) was sequenced during a study of blood T cell repertoires in COVID-19. Assay: immunoSEQ multiplex PCR; the TCRdb copy retains only in-frame clones and omits some. The sample records fewer than 400,000 clones, about 92% being singletons. The V gene lost 5 bases and the J gene lost 6 bases, with 11 bases spanning the gap. This CDR3 contains 12 residues. This sequence was found in a woman aged 25-40 years who had recovered from COVID-19. The specimen was PBMCs or T cells enriched from blood (not recorded which). V is TRBV12-3 or TRBV12-4 and J is TRBJ2-7; weak D call: TRBD1 (5 bases). CDR3 DNA sequence: TGTGCCAGCAGTCCCCCAGGGATCGAGCAGTACTTC. As protein: CASSPPGIEQYF.